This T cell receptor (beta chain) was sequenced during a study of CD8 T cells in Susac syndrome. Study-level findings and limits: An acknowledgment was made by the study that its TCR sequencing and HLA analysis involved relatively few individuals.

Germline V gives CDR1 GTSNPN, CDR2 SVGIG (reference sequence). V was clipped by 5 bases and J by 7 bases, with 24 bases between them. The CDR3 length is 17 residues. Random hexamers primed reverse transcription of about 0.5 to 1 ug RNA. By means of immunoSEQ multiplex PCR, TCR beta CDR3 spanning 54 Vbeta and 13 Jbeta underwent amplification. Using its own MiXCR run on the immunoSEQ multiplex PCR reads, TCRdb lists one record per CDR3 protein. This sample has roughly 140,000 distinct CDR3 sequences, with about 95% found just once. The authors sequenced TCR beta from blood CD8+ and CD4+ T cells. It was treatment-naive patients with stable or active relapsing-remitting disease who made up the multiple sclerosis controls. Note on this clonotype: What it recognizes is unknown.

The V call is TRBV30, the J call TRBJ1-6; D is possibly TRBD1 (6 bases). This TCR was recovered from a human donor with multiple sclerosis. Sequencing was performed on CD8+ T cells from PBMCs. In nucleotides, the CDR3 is TGTGCCTGGGGGGCCCCGAACAGGGAACGGTGGAATTCACCCCTCCACTTT. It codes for CAWGAPNRERWNSPLHF. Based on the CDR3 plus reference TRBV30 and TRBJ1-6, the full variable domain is SQTIHQWPATLVQPVGSPLSLECTVEGTSNPNLYWYRQAAGRGLQLLFYSVGIGQISSEVPQNLSASRPQDRQFILSSKKLLLSDSGFYLCAWGAPNRERWNSPLHFGNGTRLTVT.